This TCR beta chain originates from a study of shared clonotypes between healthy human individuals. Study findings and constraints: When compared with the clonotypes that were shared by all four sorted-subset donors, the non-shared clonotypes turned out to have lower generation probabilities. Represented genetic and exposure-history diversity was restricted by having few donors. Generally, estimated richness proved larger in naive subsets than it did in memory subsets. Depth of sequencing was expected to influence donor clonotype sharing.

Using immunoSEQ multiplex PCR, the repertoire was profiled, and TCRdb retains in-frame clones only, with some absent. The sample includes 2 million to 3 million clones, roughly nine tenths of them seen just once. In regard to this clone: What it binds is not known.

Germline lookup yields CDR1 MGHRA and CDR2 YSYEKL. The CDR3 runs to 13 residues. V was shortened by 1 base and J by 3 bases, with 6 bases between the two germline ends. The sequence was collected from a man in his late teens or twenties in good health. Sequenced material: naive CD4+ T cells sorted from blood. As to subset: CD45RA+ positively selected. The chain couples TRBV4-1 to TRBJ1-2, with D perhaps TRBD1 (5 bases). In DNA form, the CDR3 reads TGCGCCAGCAGCCAAGCCAGGGACTATGGCTACACCTTC. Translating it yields CASSQARDYGYTF.